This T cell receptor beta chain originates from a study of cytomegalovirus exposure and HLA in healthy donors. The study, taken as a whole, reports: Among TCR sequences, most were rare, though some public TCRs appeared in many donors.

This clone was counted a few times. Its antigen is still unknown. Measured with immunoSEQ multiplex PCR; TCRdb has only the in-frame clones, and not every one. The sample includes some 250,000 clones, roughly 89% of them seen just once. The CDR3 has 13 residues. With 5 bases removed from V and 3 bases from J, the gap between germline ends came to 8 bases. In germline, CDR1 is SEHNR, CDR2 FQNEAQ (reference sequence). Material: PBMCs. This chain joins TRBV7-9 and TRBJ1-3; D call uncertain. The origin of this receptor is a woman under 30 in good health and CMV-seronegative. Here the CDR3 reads CASSPENGNTIYF. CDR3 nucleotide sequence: TGTGCCAGCAGCCCAGAAAATGGAAACACCATATATTTT.